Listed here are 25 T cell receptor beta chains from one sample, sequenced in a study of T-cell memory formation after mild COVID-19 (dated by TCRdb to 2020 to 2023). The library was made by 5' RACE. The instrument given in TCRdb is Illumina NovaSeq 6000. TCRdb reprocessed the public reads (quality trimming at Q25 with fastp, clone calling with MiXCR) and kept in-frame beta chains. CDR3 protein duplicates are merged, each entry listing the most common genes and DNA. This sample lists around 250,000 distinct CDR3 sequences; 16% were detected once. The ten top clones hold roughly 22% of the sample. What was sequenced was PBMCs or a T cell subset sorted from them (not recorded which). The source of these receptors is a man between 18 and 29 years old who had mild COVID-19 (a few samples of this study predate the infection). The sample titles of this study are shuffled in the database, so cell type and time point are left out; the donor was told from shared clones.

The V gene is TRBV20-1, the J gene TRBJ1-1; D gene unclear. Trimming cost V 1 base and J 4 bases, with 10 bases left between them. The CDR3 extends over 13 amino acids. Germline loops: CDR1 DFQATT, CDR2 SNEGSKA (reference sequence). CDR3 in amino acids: CSARGLKRTEAFF. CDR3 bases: TGCAGTGCTAGAGGGCTAAAGCGCACTGAAGCTTTCTTT.

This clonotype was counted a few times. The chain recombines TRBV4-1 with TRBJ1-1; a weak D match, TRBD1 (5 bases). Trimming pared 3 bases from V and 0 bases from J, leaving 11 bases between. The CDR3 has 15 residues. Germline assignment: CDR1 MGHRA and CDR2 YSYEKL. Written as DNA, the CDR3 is TGCGCCAGCAGCCAGGAGGCGGGACTGAACACTGAAGCTTTCTTT. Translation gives CASSQEAGLNTEAFF.

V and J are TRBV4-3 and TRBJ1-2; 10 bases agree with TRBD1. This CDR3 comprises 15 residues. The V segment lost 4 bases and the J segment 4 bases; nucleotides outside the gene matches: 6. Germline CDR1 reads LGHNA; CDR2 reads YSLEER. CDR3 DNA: TGCGCCAGCAGCCCCGGGACAGGGGAGGGCTATGGCTACACCTTC. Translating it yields CASSPGTGEGYGYTF.

CDR3 coding DNA: TGTGCCAGCAGCCGACAGGAAGAGACTGAAGCTTTCTTT. It specifies CASSRQEETEAFF. V gene TRBV7-8 combines with J gene TRBJ1-1; TRBD1 is a possible D gene (6 bases). From germline, CDR1 is SGHVS and CDR2 FQNEAQ. V was clipped by 5 bases and J by 5 bases, with 12 bases between them. The CDR3 covers 13 residues.

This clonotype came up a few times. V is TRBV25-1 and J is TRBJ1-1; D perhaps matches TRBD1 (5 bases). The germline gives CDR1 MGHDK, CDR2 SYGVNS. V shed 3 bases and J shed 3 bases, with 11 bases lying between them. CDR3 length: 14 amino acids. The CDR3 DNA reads TGTGCCAGCAGTGATAGTTCAGGGCACACTGAAGCTTTCTTT. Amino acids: CASSDSSGHTEAFF.

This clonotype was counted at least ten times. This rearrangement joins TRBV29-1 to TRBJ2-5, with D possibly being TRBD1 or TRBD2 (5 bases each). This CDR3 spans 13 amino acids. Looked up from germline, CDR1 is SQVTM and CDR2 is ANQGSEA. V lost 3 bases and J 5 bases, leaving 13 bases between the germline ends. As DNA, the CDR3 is TGCAGCGTTGACCCCGGGGCGAGGGAGACCCAGTACTTC. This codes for CSVDPGARETQYF.

The CDR3 sequence: CAISERLASDTQYF. Here the CDR3 DNA reads TGTGCCATCAGTGAGAGACTAGCGTCAGATACGCAGTATTTT. The J gene is TRBJ2-3, the V gene TRBV10-3, with 8 bases lining up with TRBD2. The CDR3 runs 14 residues. Germline loops: CDR1 ENHRY, CDR2 SYGVKD. J was trimmed by 4 bases and V by 2 bases; bases with no gene match: 2.

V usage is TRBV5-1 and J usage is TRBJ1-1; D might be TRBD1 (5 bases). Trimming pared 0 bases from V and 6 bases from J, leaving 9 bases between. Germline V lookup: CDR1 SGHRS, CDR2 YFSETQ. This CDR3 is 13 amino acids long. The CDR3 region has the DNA TGCGCCAGCAGCTTGGGGCAGGGCGCTGAAGCTTTCTTT. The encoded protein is CASSLGQGAEAFF.

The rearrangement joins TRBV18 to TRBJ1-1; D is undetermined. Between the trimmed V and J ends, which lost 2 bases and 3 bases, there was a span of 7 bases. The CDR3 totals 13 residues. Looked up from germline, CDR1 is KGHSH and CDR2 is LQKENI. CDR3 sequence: CASSPSWDTEAFF. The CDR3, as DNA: TGTGCCAGCTCACCATCGTGGGACACTGAAGCTTTCTTT.

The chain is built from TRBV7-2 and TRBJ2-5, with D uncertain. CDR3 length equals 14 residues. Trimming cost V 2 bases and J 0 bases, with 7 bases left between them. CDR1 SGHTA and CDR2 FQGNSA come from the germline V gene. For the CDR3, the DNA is TGTGCCAGCAGCTTACTCGCGAACCAAGAGACCCAGTACTTC. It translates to CASSLLANQETQYF.

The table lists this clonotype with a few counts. The CDR3 DNA follows: TGTGCCAGCACCGAGAGGAGGGGCGTAATTTCCGGGGAGCTGTTTTTT. It codes for CASTERRGVISGELFF. V usage is TRBV6-6 and J usage is TRBJ2-2, with TRBD2 as a possible D gene (6 bases). Germline V gene data show CDR1 as MNHNY and CDR2 as SVGAGI (reference sequence). The V gene lost 7 bases and the J gene lost 6 bases, with 21 bases spanning the gap. The CDR3 runs 16 residues.

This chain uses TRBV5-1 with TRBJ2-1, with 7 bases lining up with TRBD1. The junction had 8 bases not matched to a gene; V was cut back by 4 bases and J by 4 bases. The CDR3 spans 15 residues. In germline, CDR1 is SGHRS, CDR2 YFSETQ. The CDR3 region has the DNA TGCGCCAGCAGCATTCGGGACAGTGCTTACAATGAGCAGTTCTTC. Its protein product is CASSIRDSAYNEQFF.

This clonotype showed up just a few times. The CDR3 sequence: CASAGSGANVLTF. In DNA, the CDR3 is TGTGCCAGCGCTGGCTCTGGGGCCAACGTCCTGACTTTC. This chain links TRBV5-5 with TRBJ2-6; D unresolved. V lost 7 bases and J 0 bases, leaving 5 bases between the germline ends. CDR1 and CDR2 from the germline V gene are SGHKS and YYEKEE (reference sequence). This CDR3 is built from 13 residues.

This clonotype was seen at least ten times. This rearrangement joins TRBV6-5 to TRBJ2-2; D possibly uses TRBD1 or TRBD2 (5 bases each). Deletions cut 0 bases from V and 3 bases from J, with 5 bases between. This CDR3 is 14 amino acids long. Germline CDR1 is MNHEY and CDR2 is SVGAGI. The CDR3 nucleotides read TGTGCCAGCAGTTACTCGGGGGACACCGGGGAGCTGTTTTTT. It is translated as CASSYSGDTGELFF.

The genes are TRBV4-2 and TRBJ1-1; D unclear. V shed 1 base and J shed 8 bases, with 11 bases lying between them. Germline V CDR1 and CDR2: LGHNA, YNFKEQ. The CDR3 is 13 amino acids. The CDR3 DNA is TGTGCCAGCAGCCAAGGTCTGACACGAGAAGCTTTCTTT. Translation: CASSQGLTREAFF.

The CDR3 here is CSARDPRTGENTEAFF. The CDR3 DNA follows: TGCAGTGCTAGAGATCCCCGAACAGGGGAGAACACTGAAGCTTTCTTT. V and J are TRBV20-1 and TRBJ1-1, with 7 bases matching TRBD1. V was clipped by 0 bases and J by 1 base; unmatched bases: 8. The CDR3 is made up of 16 amino acids. Germline assignment: CDR1 DFQATT and CDR2 SNEGSKA (reference sequence).

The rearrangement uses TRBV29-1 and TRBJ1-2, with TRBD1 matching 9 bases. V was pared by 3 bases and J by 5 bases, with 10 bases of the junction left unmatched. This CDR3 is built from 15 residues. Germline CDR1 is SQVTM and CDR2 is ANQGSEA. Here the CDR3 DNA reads TGCAGCGTTGAGGGGACAGGGCGAACTGATTATGGCTACACCTTC. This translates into CSVEGTGRTDYGYTF.

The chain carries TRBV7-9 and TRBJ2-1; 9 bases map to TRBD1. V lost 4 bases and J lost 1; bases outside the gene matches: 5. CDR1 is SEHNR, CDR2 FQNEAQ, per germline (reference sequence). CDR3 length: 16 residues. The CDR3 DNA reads TGTGCCAGCAGCTCCGGGACAGGGCCTTCCTACAATGAGCAGTTCTTC. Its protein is CASSSGTGPSYNEQFF.

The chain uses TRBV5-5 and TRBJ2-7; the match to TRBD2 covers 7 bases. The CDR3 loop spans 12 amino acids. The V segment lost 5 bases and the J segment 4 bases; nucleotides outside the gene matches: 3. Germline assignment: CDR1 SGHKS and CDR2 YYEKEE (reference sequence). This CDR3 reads CASRGRAYEQYV. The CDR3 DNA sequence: TGTGCCAGCAGAGGGAGGGCATACGAGCAGTACGTC.

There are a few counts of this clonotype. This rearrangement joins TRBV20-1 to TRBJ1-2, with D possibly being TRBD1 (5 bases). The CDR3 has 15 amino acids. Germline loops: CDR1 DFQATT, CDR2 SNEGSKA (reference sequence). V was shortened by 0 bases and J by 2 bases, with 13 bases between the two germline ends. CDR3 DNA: TGCAGTGCTAGAGATGGGGCCAAGGGAAACTATGGCTACACCTTC. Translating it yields CSARDGAKGNYGYTF.

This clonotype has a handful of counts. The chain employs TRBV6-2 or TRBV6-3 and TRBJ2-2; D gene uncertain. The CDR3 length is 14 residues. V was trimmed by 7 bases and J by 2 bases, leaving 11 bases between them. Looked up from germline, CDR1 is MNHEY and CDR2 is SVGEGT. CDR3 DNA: TGTGCCAGCACCGGGCAGATTAACACCGGGGAGCTGTTTTTT. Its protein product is CASTGQINTGELFF.

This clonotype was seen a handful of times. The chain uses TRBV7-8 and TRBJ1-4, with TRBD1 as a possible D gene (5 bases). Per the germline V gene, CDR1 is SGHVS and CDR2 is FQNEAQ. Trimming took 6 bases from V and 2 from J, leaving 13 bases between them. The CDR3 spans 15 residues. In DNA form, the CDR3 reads TGTGCCAGCAGTCGGAGCGGGGGGACTAATGAAAAACTGTTTTTT. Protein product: CASSRSGGTNEKLFF.

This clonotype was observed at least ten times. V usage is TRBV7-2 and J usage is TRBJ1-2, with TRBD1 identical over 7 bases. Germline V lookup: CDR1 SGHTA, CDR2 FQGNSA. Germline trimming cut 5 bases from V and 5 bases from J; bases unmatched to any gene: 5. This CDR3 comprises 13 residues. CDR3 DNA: TGTGCCAGCAGCCCTGAGGGGGCGTATGGCTACACCTTC. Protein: CASSPEGAYGYTF.

Written as DNA, the CDR3 is TGTGCCAGCAGCCTGAGGGGGGAAGCTTTCTTT. It encodes CASSLRGEAFF. The rearrangement uses TRBV11-1 and TRBJ1-1; D may be TRBD1 (6 bases). V lost 5 bases and J 8 bases, leaving 9 bases between the germline ends. This CDR3 comprises 11 residues. CDR1 and CDR2 from the germline V gene are SGHAT and FQDESV (reference sequence).

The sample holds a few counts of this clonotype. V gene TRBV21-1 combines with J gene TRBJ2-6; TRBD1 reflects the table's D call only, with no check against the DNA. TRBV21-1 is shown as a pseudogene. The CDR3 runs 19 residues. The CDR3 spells CASSKEVGTGFSGANVLTF. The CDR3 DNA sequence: TGTGCCAGCAGCAAAGAGGTAGGGACAGGGTTCTCTGGGGCCAACGTCCTGACTTTC.